Sequencing of this T cell receptor beta chain was carried out in a study of T cell responses to AZD1222 COVID-19 vaccine. Assay used: immunoSEQ multiplex PCR; TCRdb lists only in-frame clones, some missing. The table lists around 180,000 clones, around 91% of them singletons, with 6% to 8% in the top ten. The CDR3 covers 15 residues. V shed 5 bases and J 4 bases; nucleotides not matched to a gene: 7. In germline, CDR1 is MNHEY, CDR2 SVGEGT. The sequence was obtained from an adult in good health. The chain employs TRBV6-2 or TRBV6-3 and TRBJ2-1, with 8 bases identical to TRBD1. The material sequenced was peripheral blood, taken on day 0 of AZD1222 vaccination. The CDR3 sequence is CASSIQGVTYNEQFF. CDR3 nucleotides: TGTGCCAGCAGTATACAGGGGGTTACTTACAATGAGCAGTTCTTC.